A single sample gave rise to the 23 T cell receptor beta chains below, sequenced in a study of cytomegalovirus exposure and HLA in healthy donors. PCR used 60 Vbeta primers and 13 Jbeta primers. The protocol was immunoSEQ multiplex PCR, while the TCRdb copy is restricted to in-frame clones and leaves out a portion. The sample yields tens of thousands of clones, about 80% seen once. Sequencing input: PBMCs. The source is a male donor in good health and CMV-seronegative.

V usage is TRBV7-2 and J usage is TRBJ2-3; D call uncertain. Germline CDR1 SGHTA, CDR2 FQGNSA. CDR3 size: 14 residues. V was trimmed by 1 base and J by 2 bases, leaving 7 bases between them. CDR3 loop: CASSLGTATDTQYF. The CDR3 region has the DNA TGTGCCAGCAGCTTAGGCACAGCCACAGATACGCAGTATTTT.

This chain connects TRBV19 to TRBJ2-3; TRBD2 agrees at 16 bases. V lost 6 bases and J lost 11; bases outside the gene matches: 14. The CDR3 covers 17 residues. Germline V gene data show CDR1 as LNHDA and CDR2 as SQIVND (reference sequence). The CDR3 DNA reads TGTGCCAGTAGGCCCCCGGGACTAGCGGGAGGGCCGTTGGAGCAGTATTTT. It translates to CASRPPGLAGGPLEQYF.

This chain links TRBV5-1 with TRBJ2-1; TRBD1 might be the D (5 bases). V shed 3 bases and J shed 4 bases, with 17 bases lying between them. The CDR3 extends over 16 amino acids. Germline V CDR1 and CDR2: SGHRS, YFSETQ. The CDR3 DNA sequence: TGCGCCAGCAGCTACTTCGAGGTGGGGCCTTACAATGAGCAGTTCTTC. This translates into CASSYFEVGPYNEQFF.

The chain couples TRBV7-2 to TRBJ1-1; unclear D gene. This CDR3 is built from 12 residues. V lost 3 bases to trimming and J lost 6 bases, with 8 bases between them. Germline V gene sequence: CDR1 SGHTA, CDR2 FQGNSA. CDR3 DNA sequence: TGTGCCAGCAGCTTTTCTCAGGCTGAAGCTTTCTTT. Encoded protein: CASSFSQAEAFF.

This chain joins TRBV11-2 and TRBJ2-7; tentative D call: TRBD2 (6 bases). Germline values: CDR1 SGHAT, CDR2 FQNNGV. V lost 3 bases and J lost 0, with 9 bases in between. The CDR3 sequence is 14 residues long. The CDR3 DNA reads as TGTGCCAGCAGCTTTGGACTAACCTCCTACGAGCAGTACTTC. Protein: CASSFGLTSYEQYF.

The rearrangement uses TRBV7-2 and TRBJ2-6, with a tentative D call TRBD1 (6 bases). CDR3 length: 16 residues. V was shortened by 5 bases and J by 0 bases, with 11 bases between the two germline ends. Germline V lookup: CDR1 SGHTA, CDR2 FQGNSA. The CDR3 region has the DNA TGTGCCAGCAGCCCCAGGACAGTCTCTGGGGCCAACGTCCTGACTTTC. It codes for CASSPRTVSGANVLTF.

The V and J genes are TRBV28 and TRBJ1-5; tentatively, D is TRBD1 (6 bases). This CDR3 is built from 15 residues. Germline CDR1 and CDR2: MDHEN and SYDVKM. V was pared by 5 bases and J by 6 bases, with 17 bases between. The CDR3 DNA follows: TGTGCCAGCAGTCAGTCGGGGGGCGCATTTCAGCCCCAGCATTTT. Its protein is CASSQSGGAFQPQHF. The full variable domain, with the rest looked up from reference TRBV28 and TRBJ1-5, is DVKVTQSSRYLVKRTGEKVFLECVQDMDHENMFWYRQDPGLGLRLIYFSYDVKMKEKGDIPEGYSVSREKKERFSLILESASTNQTSMYLCASSQSGGAFQPQHFGDGTRLSIL.

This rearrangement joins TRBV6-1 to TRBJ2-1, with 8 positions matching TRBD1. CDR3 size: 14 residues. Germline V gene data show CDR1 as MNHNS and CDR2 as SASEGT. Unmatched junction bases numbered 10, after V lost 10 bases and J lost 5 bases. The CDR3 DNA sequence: TGTGCCACCTCCCGGGACAGGCGAAACAATGAGCAGTTCTTC. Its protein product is CATSRDRRNNEQFF.

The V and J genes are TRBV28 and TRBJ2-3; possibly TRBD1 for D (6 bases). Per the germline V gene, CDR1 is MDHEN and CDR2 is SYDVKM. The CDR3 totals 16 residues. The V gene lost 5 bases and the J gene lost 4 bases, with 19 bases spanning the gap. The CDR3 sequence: CASSAFGGERSDTQYF. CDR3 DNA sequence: TGTGCCAGCAGTGCCTTTGGGGGCGAGAGGTCAGATACGCAGTATTTT.

The chain's CDR3 is CASSEGQGRRRAFF. DNA of the CDR3: TGTGCCAGCAGTGAAGGACAGGGGCGCCGGAGAGCTTTCTTT. The rearrangement links TRBV6-1 to TRBJ1-1, with TRBD1 matching 8 bases. V dropped 1 base and J dropped 10; count of bases not matched to a gene: 8. This CDR3 contains 14 residues. The V gene's germline CDR1 is MNHNS and CDR2 SASEGT.

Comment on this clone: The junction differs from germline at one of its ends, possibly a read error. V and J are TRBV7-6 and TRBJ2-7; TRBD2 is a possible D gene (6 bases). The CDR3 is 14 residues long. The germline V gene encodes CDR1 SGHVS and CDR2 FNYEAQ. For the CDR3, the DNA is TGTGCCAGCAGGTTAGCGGTGAGCTCCTACGAGCAGTACTTC. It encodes CASRLAVSSYEQYF.

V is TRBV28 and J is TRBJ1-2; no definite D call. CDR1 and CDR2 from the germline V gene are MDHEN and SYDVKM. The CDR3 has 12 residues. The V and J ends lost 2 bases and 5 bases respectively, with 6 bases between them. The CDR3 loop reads CASSLQRYGYTF. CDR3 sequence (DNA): TGTGCCAGCAGTTTACAGCGTTATGGCTACACCTTC.

The CDR3 nucleotides read TGTGCCAGCAGCTTAAATGGCGGGGGGGCCTCAGGCGAGCAGTTCTTC. This codes for CASSLNGGGASGEQFF. The chain uses TRBV7-3 and TRBJ2-1; 9 bases map to TRBD2. V lost 1 base and J lost 10; bases outside the gene matches: 11. This CDR3 contains 16 residues. Germline V gene sequence: CDR1 SGHTA, CDR2 FQGTGA.

CDR3 sequence: CASSLVTGSYEQYF. The CDR3 DNA reads TGTGCCAGCAGCTTAGTGACAGGGTCCTACGAGCAGTACTTC. The chain recombines TRBV11-2 with TRBJ2-7, with TRBD1 matching 7 bases. V shed 1 base, J shed 1 base, and the junction held 1 base outside the gene matches. CDR1 and CDR2 (germline): SGHAT, FQNNGV. The CDR3 has 14 amino acids.

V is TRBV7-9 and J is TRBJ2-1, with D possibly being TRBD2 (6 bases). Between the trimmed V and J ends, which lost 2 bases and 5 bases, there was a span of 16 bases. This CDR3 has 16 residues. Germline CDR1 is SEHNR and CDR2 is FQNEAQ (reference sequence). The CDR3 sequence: CASSLRAGTPNNEQFF. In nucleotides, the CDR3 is TGTGCCAGCAGCTTACGCGCCGGGACTCCCAACAATGAGCAGTTCTTC. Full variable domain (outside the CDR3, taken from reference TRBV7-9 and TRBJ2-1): DTGVSQNPRHKITKRGQNVTFRCDPISEHNRLYWYRQTLGQGPEFLTYFQNEAQLEKSRLLSDRFSAERPKGSFSTLEIQRTEQGDSAMYLCASSLRAGTPNNEQFFGPGTRLTVL.

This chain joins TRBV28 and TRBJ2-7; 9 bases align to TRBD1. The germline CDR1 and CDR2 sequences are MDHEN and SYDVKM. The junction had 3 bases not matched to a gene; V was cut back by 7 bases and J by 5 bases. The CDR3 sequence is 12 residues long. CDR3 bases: TGTGCCAGCACCGGGACAGGGAACGAGCAGTACTTC. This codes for CASTGTGNEQYF.

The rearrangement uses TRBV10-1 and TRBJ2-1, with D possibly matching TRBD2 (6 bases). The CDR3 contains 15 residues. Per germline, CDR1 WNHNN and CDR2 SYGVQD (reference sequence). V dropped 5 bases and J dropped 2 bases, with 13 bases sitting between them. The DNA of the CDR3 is TGCGCCAGCAGTAGGGACTCCAGGCCCTACAATGAGCAGTTCTTC. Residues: CASSRDSRPYNEQFF.

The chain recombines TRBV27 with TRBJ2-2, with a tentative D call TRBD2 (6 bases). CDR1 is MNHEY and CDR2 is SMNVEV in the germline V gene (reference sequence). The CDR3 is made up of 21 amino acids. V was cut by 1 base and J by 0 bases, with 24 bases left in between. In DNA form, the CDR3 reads TGTGCCAGCAGTTTATACCGGCGGGACCCCTATATTCGCGCGAACACCGGGGAGCTGTTTTTT. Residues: CASSLYRRDPYIRANTGELFF.

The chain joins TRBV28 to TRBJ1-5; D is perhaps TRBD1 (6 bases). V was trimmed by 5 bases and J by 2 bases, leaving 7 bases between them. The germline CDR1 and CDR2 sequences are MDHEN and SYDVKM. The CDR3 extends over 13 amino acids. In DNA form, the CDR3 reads TGTGCCAGCAGTCGACAGGGCAATCAGCCCCAGCATTTT. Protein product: CASSRQGNQPQHF.

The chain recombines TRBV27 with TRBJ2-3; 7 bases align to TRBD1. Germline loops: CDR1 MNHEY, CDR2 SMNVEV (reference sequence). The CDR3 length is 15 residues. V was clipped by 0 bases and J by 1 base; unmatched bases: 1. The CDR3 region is CASSLSTGGTDTQYF. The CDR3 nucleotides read TGTGCCAGCAGTTTATCAACAGGGGGCACAGATACGCAGTATTTT.

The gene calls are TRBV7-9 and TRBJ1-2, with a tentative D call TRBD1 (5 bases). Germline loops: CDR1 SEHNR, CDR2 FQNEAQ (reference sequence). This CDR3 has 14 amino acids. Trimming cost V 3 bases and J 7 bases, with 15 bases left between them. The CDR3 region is CASSLAGPRPGYTF. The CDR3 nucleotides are TGTGCCAGCAGCTTGGCGGGGCCGAGGCCTGGCTACACCTTC.

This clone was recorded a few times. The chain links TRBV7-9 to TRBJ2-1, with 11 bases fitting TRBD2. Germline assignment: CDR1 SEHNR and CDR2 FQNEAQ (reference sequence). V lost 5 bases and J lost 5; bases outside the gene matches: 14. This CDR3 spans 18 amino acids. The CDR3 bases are TGTGCCAGCAGCCTATCGACCAGACTAGCGGGACACGACAATGAGCAGTTCTTC. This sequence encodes CASSLSTRLAGHDNEQFF.

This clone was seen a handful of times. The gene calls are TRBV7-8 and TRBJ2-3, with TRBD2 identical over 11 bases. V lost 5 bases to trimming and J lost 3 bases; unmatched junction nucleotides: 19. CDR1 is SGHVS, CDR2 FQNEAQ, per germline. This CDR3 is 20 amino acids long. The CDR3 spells CASSPRGSGGAGSGTDTQYF. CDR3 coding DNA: TGTGCCAGCAGCCCCAGGGGTAGCGGGGGGGCCGGATCGGGGACAGATACGCAGTATTTT.